This entry lists 17 T cell receptor beta chains sequenced from one sample in a study of lymphopenia after photon versus proton radiotherapy (dated by TCRdb to the late 2010s). Library preparation used the immunoSEQ multiplex PCR assay. TCRdb took over this immuneACCESS table, retaining in-frame rearrangements with V and J assigned. Such tables are incomplete; in checked studies, under half of the missing clones stem from an unresolved V gene, and the remainder is unexplained. The sample contains roughly 25,000 clones, roughly four fifths of them found a single time. The top ten clones comprise 21% of the sample. The specimen was peripheral blood, collected from a patient treated with proton-based radiotherapy. These TCRs come from a woman aged 70-85 years with pancreatic cancer.

The J gene is TRBJ2-7, the V gene TRBV10-1; D remains ambiguous. V was clipped by 2 bases and J by 1 base, with 12 bases between them. The CDR3 runs 15 residues. The germline gives CDR1 WNHNN, CDR2 SYGVQD (reference sequence). The CDR3, as DNA: TGCGCCAGCAGTGAGGAAAATCCGGTATCCTACGAGCAGTACTTC. It yields the protein CASSEENPVSYEQYF.

The chain couples TRBV10-1 to TRBJ2-7; 7 bases line up with TRBD1. CDR3 length: 12 residues. Losses at the gene ends were 10 bases for V and 6 bases for J; bases not matched to a gene: 9. Germline CDR1 WNHNN, CDR2 SYGVQD (reference sequence). CDR3 amino acids: CATLNRGCEQYF. CDR3 DNA: TGCGCCACCTTAAACAGGGGTTGCGAGCAGTACTTC.

The J gene is TRBJ1-1, the V gene TRBV18; 11 bases fit TRBD1. After removal of 5 bases from V and 6 bases from J, the junction contained 5 bases not matched to a gene. The CDR3 contains 14 residues. Germline values: CDR1 KGHSH, CDR2 LQKENI. CDR3 DNA sequence: TGTGCCAGCTCAACCACGGGACAGGGGGCTGAAGCTTTCTTT. Translating gives CASSTTGQGAEAFF.

The CDR3 here is CASSSQGALINEQFF. The CDR3 nucleotides are TGTGCCAGCTCGTCACAAGGGGCGCTTATCAATGAGCAGTTCTTC. The rearrangement links TRBV18 to TRBJ2-1, with D tentatively TRBD1 (5 bases). Germline CDR1 reads KGHSH; CDR2 reads LQKENI. This CDR3 has 15 residues. Trimming cost V 6 bases and J 6 bases, with 18 bases left between them.

This rearrangement joins TRBV7-2 to TRBJ2-7; 11 bases are a match to TRBD2. J lost 3 bases, V lost 5 bases, and 9 bases had no gene match. CDR1 and CDR2 from the germline V gene are SGHTA and FQGNSA. The CDR3 is 16 amino acids. CDR3 sequence (DNA): TGTGCCAGCAGCGGGGGGACTAGCGGATCGATCTACGAGCAGTACTTC. This codes for CASSGGTSGSIYEQYF.

This chain joins TRBV28 and TRBJ2-7; D possibly corresponds to TRBD2 (7 bases). This CDR3 has 14 amino acids. Germline values: CDR1 MDHEN, CDR2 SYDVKM. Trimming took 8 bases from V and 0 from J, leaving 14 bases between them. CDR3 in DNA: TGTGCCAGCCTGAGGGGGGGGAGCTCCTACGAGCAGTACTTC. This codes for CASLRGGSSYEQYF.

V gene TRBV6-1 combines with J gene TRBJ2-3; the D is unclear. The CDR3 is 13 amino acids. The V end was cut by 3 bases, the J end by 6 bases, with 10 bases between. CDR1 is MNHNS and CDR2 is SASEGT in the germline V gene. The CDR3 DNA reads as TGTGCCAGCAGTGACCCCGGACGGGATACGCAGTATTTT. It yields the protein CASSDPGRDTQYF.

The rearrangement joins TRBV18 to TRBJ2-7, with D perhaps TRBD2 (5 bases). The germline V gene has CDR1 KGHSH and CDR2 LQKENI. The CDR3 spans 13 residues. The V and J ends lost 6 bases and 2 bases respectively, with 11 bases between them. The CDR3 DNA reads TGTGCCAGCTCGGGAGACATCACCTACGAGCAGTACTTC. Protein sequence: CASSGDITYEQYF. The full variable domain, its missing parts supplied by reference TRBV18 and TRBJ2-7, is NAGVMQNPRHLVRRRGQEARLRCSPMKGHSHVYWYRQLPEEGLKFMVYLQKENIIDESGMPKERFSAEFPKEGPSILRIQQVVRGDSAAYFCASSGDITYEQYFGPGTRLTVT.

This chain joins TRBV19 and TRBJ1-2; no reliable D call. This CDR3 comprises 14 residues. Trimming stripped 5 bases from V and 1 base from J, with 11 bases between. Germline V gene sequence: CDR1 LNHDA, CDR2 SQIVND (reference sequence). The CDR3 reads CASSPLEGNYGYTF. The CDR3 nucleotides read TGTGCCAGTAGTCCCCTAGAGGGTAACTATGGCTACACCTTC. Using reference TRBV19 and TRBJ1-2 for the parts outside the CDR3, the full variable domain is DGGITQSPKYLFRKEGQNVTLSCEQNLNHDAMYWYRQDPGQGLRLIYYSQIVNDFQKGDIAEGYSVSREKKESFPLTVTSAQKNPTAFYLCASSPLEGNYGYTFGSGTRLTVV.

The chain couples TRBV30 to TRBJ2-7; TRBD1 agrees at 10 bases. This CDR3 is 13 amino acids long. Germline values: CDR1 GTSNPN, CDR2 SVGIG (reference sequence). V was pared by 7 bases and J by 4 bases, with 7 bases of the junction left unmatched. DNA of the CDR3: TGTGCCTCTGGCCGGGACAGGGGATACGAGCAGTACTTC. It encodes CASGRDRGYEQYF.

This chain connects TRBV27 to TRBJ2-3, with TRBD2 matching over 9 bases. CDR3 length: 17 amino acids. Germline loops: CDR1 MNHEY, CDR2 SMNVEV (reference sequence). The V and J ends lost 4 bases and 6 bases, in that order; junction bases with no gene match: 14. CDR3 coding DNA: TGTGCCAGCAGTTCCCCCCTTTTGCGGGAGGGCCGGGATACGCAGTATTTT. This translates into CASSSPLLREGRDTQYF.

By share, this clone ranks as medium-sized (0.01 to 0.1%). This chain links TRBV2 with TRBJ1-3; no reliable D call. The CDR3 length is 16 residues. V gave up 1 base and J gave up 0 bases, with 10 bases separating them. CDR1 and CDR2 from the germline V gene are SNHLY and FYNNEI. The CDR3 nucleotides read TGTGCCAGCAGTGAAGGGACGGCGAGCTCTGGAAACACCATATATTTT. Protein: CASSEGTASSGNTIYF. The variable domain in full, completed from reference TRBV2 and TRBJ1-3, reads EPEVTQTPSHQVTQMGQEVILRCVPISNHLYFYWYRQILGQKVEFLVSFYNNEISEKSEIFDDQFSVERPDGSNFTLKIRSTKLEDSAMYFCASSEGTASSGNTIYFGEGSWLTVV.

This chain connects TRBV5-4 to TRBJ2-4; 9 nucleotides align to TRBD1. The J segment lost 0 bases and the V segment lost 2 bases, leaving 12 bases of the junction unmatched. This CDR3 has 19 residues. Germline CDR1 is SGHNT and CDR2 is YYREEE (reference sequence). For the CDR3, the DNA is TGTGCCAGCAGCTTCCTGGTCGGGACAGGGAGTCTAGCCAAAAACATTCAGTACTTC. Its protein product is CASSFLVGTGSLAKNIQYF.

This clone was seen a few times. DNA for the CDR3: TGTGCCAGCTCCCAGGGGGGACGGACAGGGCTTGGCTACACCTTC. Residues: CASSQGGRTGLGYTF. The chain carries TRBV27 and TRBJ1-2, with TRBD1 matching 8 bases. CDR1 MNHEY and CDR2 SMNVEV come from the germline V gene (reference sequence). The J segment lost 7 bases and the V segment lost 8 bases, leaving 15 bases of the junction unmatched. CDR3 length: 15 amino acids.

The genes are TRBV19 and TRBJ2-1, with TRBD1 matching over 10 bases. J was trimmed by 9 bases and V by 10 bases; bases with no gene match: 9. From germline, CDR1 is LNHDA and CDR2 SQIVND (reference sequence). The CDR3 spans 13 residues. As DNA, the CDR3 is TGTGCCACCGGGACAGGGGCCGTTGGTGAGCAGTTCTTC. Residues: CATGTGAVGEQFF.

J is TRBJ1-6 and V is TRBV28, with D unclear. With 1 base removed from V and 0 bases from J, the gap between germline ends came to 7 bases. This CDR3 contains 16 residues. CDR1 and CDR2 (germline): MDHEN, SYDVKM. The CDR3 reads CASSLSLSSYNSPLHF. CDR3 DNA: TGTGCCAGCAGTTTATCCCTTAGCTCCTATAATTCACCCCTCCACTTT.

This clone was seen only a few times. The chain is built from TRBV5-1 and TRBJ1-4; 12 positions agree with TRBD1. Germline CDR1 and CDR2: SGHRS and YFSETQ. J lost 8 bases, V lost 2 bases, and 10 bases had no gene match. CDR3 length: 17 amino acids. The CDR3 loop reads CASSFGTGGAFDEKLFF. The CDR3 nucleotides read TGCGCCAGCAGCTTCGGGACAGGGGGCGCTTTTGACGAAAAACTGTTTTTT.